This T cell receptor (beta chain) was sequenced in a study of T cell repertoires in cytomegalovirus infection. On the study more broadly: Matching HLA type and CMV infection were both indicated by public TCR beta signatures. Whole-study findings and limits: Using cumulative public TCR beta family frequency, the authors identified those who carried CMV together with the relevant HLA. Predominance within the ex vivo response was attributable to HLA-C-restricted CMV-specific TCR beta clonotypes.

TCRdb processed the reads anew with MiXCR; each CDR3 protein has one entry. The sample shows roughly 180,000 distinct CDR3 sequences, 25% to 30% of them seen only once. In this sample, this clonotype turned up a few times. As yet, its antigen is unknown. This TCR derives from a human donor in good health (CMV status not recorded). Some clones in this sample may be carry-over from other donors' samples. Sequenced input: PBMCs.

This CDR3 reads CASSLGVDGHGYTF. The CDR3 DNA sequence: TGTGCCAGCAGCTTAGGGGTTGACGGTCATGGCTACACCTTC. J is TRBJ1-2 and V is TRBV7-6; D remains unclear. Germline V gene lookup returns CDR1 SGHVS and CDR2 FNYEAQ. The CDR3 runs 14 residues. V was shortened by 1 base and J by 6 bases, with 12 bases between the two germline ends.